The clone carrying this T cell receptor (beta chain) has a count of ten or more. Its antigen remains unknown. These data originate in a study of T-cell memory formation after mild COVID-19. At the level of the study: Each donor largely had its own TCR clusters. Findings and limits, study-wide: Among CD4+ contracting clones, most were CM and EM, and CD8+ ones EMRA.

Germline lookup yields CDR1 SGHRS and CDR2 YFSETQ. The CDR3 runs 14 residues. V shed 0 bases, J shed 4 bases, and the junction held 3 bases outside the gene matches. TCRdb redid the calling of the 5' RACE reads with MiXCR, one entry per CDR3 protein. The table shows a few hundred thousand distinct CDR3 sequences, with around 15% occurring only once. The V call is TRBV5-1, the J call TRBJ2-5; 7 positions agree with TRBD2. The sample consisted of PBMCs or a T cell subset sorted from them (not recorded which). The receptor's source is a man younger than 35 who had mild COVID-19 (a few samples of this study predate the infection). Cell type and time point are not known. The CDR3 DNA is TGCGCCAGCAGCTTGGAGGGCGGGGGAGAGACCCAGTACTTC. It specifies CASSLEGGGETQYF.